This is a list of T cell receptor beta chains from one sample in a study of blood T cell repertoires in COVID-19. Libraries were prepared by immunoSEQ multiplex PCR; TCRdb keeps only in-frame clonotypes and omits some of them. The data hold 200,000 to 250,000 clones, with approximately 81% observed a single time. Sequencing used PBMCs or T cells enriched from blood (not recorded which). These receptors came from a woman between 45 and 60 years old with acute COVID-19. CDR3s include the opening cysteine and the closing phenylalanine or tryptophan. D genes are given only for firm matches. For some rows the clone size is stated as once, few or many, or as a class when expanded; others skip it.

CDR3aa: CASGDRGRYIGQYF
CDR3nt: TGTGCCAGCGGTGACAGGGGCAGATATATTGGGCAGTATTTT
d_gene: TRBD1
v_gene: TRBV28
j_gene: TRBJ2-3
abundance: -

CDR3aa: CANSSTSGSYEQYF
CDR3nt: TGCGCCAACTCCTCGACTAGCGGGAGCTACGAGCAGTACTTC
d_gene: TRBD2
v_gene: TRBV10-1
j_gene: TRBJ2-7
abundance: -

CDR3aa: CASSGPHSKRGGYTF
CDR3nt: TGTGCCAGCAGTGGGCCTCACTCTAAAAGGGGTGGCTACACCTTC
d_gene: -
v_gene: TRBV28
j_gene: TRBJ1-2
abundance: -

CDR3aa: CASSLEPTGFGELFF
CDR3nt: TGTGCCAGCAGCTTAGAGCCCACGGGTTTCGGGGAGCTGTTTTTT
d_gene: -
v_gene: TRBV7-2
j_gene: TRBJ2-2
abundance: -

CDR3aa: CSVEGQRGASNSYNEQFF
CDR3nt: TGCAGCGTTGAAGGCCAGCGGGGGGCATCCAACTCCTACAATGAGCAGTTCTTC
d_gene: TRBD2
v_gene: TRBV29-1
j_gene: TRBJ2-1
abundance: -

CDR3aa: CASSTAGTSRHEQFF
CDR3nt: TGTGCCAGCAGTACAGCCGGGACTAGTCGCCATGAGCAGTTCTTC
d_gene: TRBD2
v_gene: TRBV28
j_gene: TRBJ2-1
abundance: -

CDR3aa: CASSPPGNHEQFF
CDR3nt: TGTGCCAGCAGCCCGCCAGGGAATCATGAGCAGTTCTTC
d_gene: -
v_gene: TRBV7-2
j_gene: TRBJ2-1
abundance: once

CDR3aa: CASSGQDFYGYTF
CDR3nt: TGTGCCAGCAGTGGACAGGATTTCTATGGCTACACCTTC
d_gene: -
v_gene: TRBV25-1
j_gene: TRBJ1-2
abundance: -

CDR3aa: CASIYLAGGTDTQYF
CDR3nt: TGTGCCAGCATTTACTTAGCGGGTGGCACAGATACGCAGTATTTT
d_gene: TRBD2
v_gene: TRBV2
j_gene: TRBJ2-3
abundance: -

CDR3aa: CASSFAGARDGYTF
CDR3nt: TGTGCCAGCAGTTTTGCGGGGGCGCGAGATGGCTACACCTTC
d_gene: -
v_gene: TRBV27
j_gene: TRBJ1-2
abundance: -

CDR3aa: CASSSGTGMIKPQHF
CDR3nt: TGTGCCAGCAGCTCGGGGACAGGGATGATCAAGCCCCAGCATTTT
d_gene: TRBD1
v_gene: TRBV5-5
j_gene: TRBJ1-5
abundance: -

CDR3aa: CATSDSSHSGIAKNIQYF
CDR3nt: TGTGCCACCAGTGATTCCTCTCATAGCGGGATAGCCAAAAACATTCAGTACTTC
d_gene: TRBD2
v_gene: TRBV24-1
j_gene: TRBJ2-4
abundance: -

CDR3aa: CASSLVVSAGGLEQYF
CDR3nt: TGTGCCAGCAGCTTAGTGGTGTCGGCGGGAGGGCTCGAGCAGTACTTC
d_gene: TRBD2
v_gene: TRBV11-2
j_gene: TRBJ2-7
abundance: few

CDR3aa: CASSQDLGENIQYF
CDR3nt: TGCGCCAGCAGCCAAGATCTCGGAGAAAACATTCAGTACTTC
d_gene: -
v_gene: TRBV4-3
j_gene: TRBJ2-4
abundance: -

CDR3aa: CASMRAGNTEAFF
CDR3nt: TGTGCCAGCATGAGGGCTGGGAACACTGAAGCTTTCTTT
d_gene: -
v_gene: TRBV25-1
j_gene: TRBJ1-1
abundance: -

CDR3aa: CATSRDPDNSNQPQHF
CDR3nt: TGTGCCACCAGCAGAGATCCAGATAATAGCAATCAGCCCCAGCATTTT
d_gene: -
v_gene: TRBV15
j_gene: TRBJ1-5
abundance: -

CDR3aa: CASRSRDPGRGRANYGYTF
CDR3nt: TGTGCAAGTCGCTCCCGTGATCCGGGGAGGGGCCGAGCTAACTATGGCTACACCTTC
d_gene: -
v_gene: TRBV12-2
j_gene: TRBJ1-2
abundance: -

CDR3aa: CASSQAVSNQPQHF
CDR3nt: TGTGCCAGCTCACAGGCGGTTAGCAATCAGCCCCAGCATTTT
d_gene: -
v_gene: TRBV18
j_gene: TRBJ1-5
abundance: -

CDR3aa: CASSHIDGGQETQYF
CDR3nt: TGTGCCAGCAGCCACATAGACGGGGGACAAGAGACCCAGTACTTC
d_gene: -
v_gene: TRBV4-2
j_gene: TRBJ2-5
abundance: -

CDR3aa: CASSPTWTGNEKLFF
CDR3nt: TGTGCCAGCAGTCCGACCTGGACAGGGAACGAAAAACTGTTTTTT
d_gene: TRBD1
v_gene: TRBV6-5
j_gene: TRBJ1-4
abundance: -

CDR3aa: CSVESSGTGVSGELFF
CDR3nt: TGCAGCGTTGAATCTTCCGGGACAGGTGTCTCCGGGGAGCTGTTTTTT
d_gene: TRBD1
v_gene: TRBV29-1
j_gene: TRBJ2-2
abundance: once

CDR3aa: CASRRDSPPGELFF
CDR3nt: TGTGCCAGCAGACGGGACTCCCCCCCCGGGGAGCTGTTTTTT
d_gene: -
v_gene: TRBV28
j_gene: TRBJ2-2
abundance: once

CDR3aa: CASRGERDNYF
CDR3nt: TGTGCCAGCAGAGGTGAGCGGGATAATTACTTC
d_gene: TRBD2
v_gene: TRBV2
j_gene: TRBJ2-7
abundance: -

CDR3aa: CASSEQGPPGEKLFF
CDR3nt: TGTGCCAGCAGTGAGCAGGGGCCGCCAGGTGAAAAACTGTTTTTT
d_gene: -
v_gene: TRBV2
j_gene: TRBJ1-4
abundance: once

CDR3aa: CASGQIWWGGQNTEAFF
CDR3nt: TGTGCCAGCGGGCAGATTTGGTGGGGGGGCCAGAACACTGAAGCTTTCTTT
d_gene: -
v_gene: TRBV28
j_gene: TRBJ1-1
abundance: -

CDR3aa: CASTDSGSGTDTQYF
CDR3nt: TGTGCCAGTACGGATTCAGGGTCGGGCACAGATACGCAGTATTTT
d_gene: -
v_gene: TRBV19
j_gene: TRBJ2-3
abundance: -

CDR3aa: CASSQRGGSETQYF
CDR3nt: TGTGCCAGCAGCCAGCGGGGGGGCAGTGAGACCCAGTACTTC
d_gene: TRBD2
v_gene: TRBV2
j_gene: TRBJ2-5
abundance: -

CDR3aa: CASRQGLFGNTIYF
CDR3nt: TGCGCCAGCAGACAGGGTTTATTCGGAAACACCATATATTTT
d_gene: -
v_gene: TRBV5-1
j_gene: TRBJ1-3
abundance: once

CDR3aa: CASSLGLKETQYF
CDR3nt: TGTGCCAGCAGCCTAGGACTCAAAGAGACCCAGTACTTC
d_gene: -
v_gene: TRBV7-3
j_gene: TRBJ2-5
abundance: once

CDR3aa: CASSMVRGQLNEKLFF
CDR3nt: TGTGCCAGTAGTATGGTGAGAGGTCAGCTTAATGAAAAACTGTTTTTT
d_gene: -
v_gene: TRBV19
j_gene: TRBJ1-4
abundance: -

CDR3aa: CATGTHSGAGEQYF
CDR3nt: TGTGCCACCGGCACTCATTCAGGGGCGGGCGAGCAGTACTTC
d_gene: -
v_gene: TRBV28
j_gene: TRBJ2-7
abundance: -

CDR3aa: CASSSAGGLTDTQYF
CDR3nt: TGTGCCAGCAGCTCGGCAGGGGGACTCACAGATACGCAGTATTTT
d_gene: -
v_gene: TRBV5-4
j_gene: TRBJ2-3
abundance: -

CDR3aa: CASSQYTGGSTGELFF
CDR3nt: TGTGCCAGCAGCCAGTACACAGGGGGAAGCACCGGGGAGCTGTTTTTT
d_gene: TRBD1
v_gene: TRBV14
j_gene: TRBJ2-2
abundance: -

CDR3aa: CASGQGINYGYTF
CDR3nt: TGTGCCAGTGGACAGGGGATTAACTATGGCTACACCTTC
d_gene: TRBD1
v_gene: TRBV9
j_gene: TRBJ1-2
abundance: -

CDR3aa: CASSTWDTYGYTF
CDR3nt: TGTGCCAGCAGTACCTGGGACACCTATGGCTACACCTTC
d_gene: -
v_gene: TRBV12-3/TRBV12-4
j_gene: TRBJ1-2
abundance: -